A single sample is the source of the 29 T cell receptor beta chains below, sequenced in a study of OX40 agonist ivuxolimab in advanced cancers. Data came from immunoSEQ multiplex PCR; TCRdb stores just in-frame clones and leaves some out. Here the sample spans 77,000 or so clones, 85% to 90% being singletons. The sequencing here drew on CD4+ or CD8+ T cells sorted from blood, taken in a trial of the OX40 agonist ivuxolimab. Every receptor here comes from an adult with an advanced solid tumor such as melanoma, head and neck, liver or kidney cancer.

The V call is TRBV5-1, the J call TRBJ2-1, with D unclear. In germline, CDR1 is SGHRS, CDR2 YFSETQ. V was trimmed by 0 bases and J by 9 bases, leaving 10 bases between them. This CDR3 comprises 13 residues. The CDR3: CASSLEPISEQFF. The CDR3 nucleotides are TGCGCCAGCAGCTTGGAGCCAATCAGTGAGCAGTTCTTC.

As DNA, the CDR3 is TGTGCCAGCAGCCGATCCCGGGACAGGGACTCTGGGGCCAACGTCCTGACTTTC. This encodes CASSRSRDRDSGANVLTF. This chain links TRBV14 with TRBJ2-6; the match to TRBD1 covers 9 bases. The junction had 7 bases not matched to a gene; V was cut back by 4 bases and J by 0 bases. Germline CDR1 reads SGHDN; CDR2 reads FVKESK. The CDR3 length is 18 residues.

The chain employs TRBV4-2 and TRBJ2-7; TRBD2 matches at 11 bases. Germline CDR1 reads LGHNA; CDR2 reads YNFKEQ. This CDR3 is built from 14 residues. V shed 4 bases, J shed 3 bases, and the junction held 2 bases outside the gene matches. This CDR3 is CASSRTSGSYEQYF. In DNA form, the CDR3 reads TGTGCCAGCAGCCGAACTAGCGGGAGCTACGAGCAGTACTTC.

V and J are TRBV7-9 and TRBJ1-2; D possibly corresponds to TRBD1 (6 bases). The germline CDR1 and CDR2 sequences are SEHNR and FQNEAQ (reference sequence). The CDR3 length is 17 residues. The germline V and J ends were trimmed by 5 bases and 8 bases, with 27 bases remaining between them. CDR3 loop: CASSSDRNLTPGRGYTF. The CDR3 nucleotides are TGTGCCAGCAGCAGCGACAGGAATTTAACCCCAGGGCGCGGCTACACCTTC.

V usage is TRBV6-5 and J usage is TRBJ2-7, with TRBD2 as a possible D gene (7 bases). Germline V gene lookup returns CDR1 MNHEY and CDR2 SVGAGI. The ends were cut back, 1 base at V and 2 bases at J, with 9 bases in the middle. The CDR3 loop spans 14 amino acids. CDR3 DNA sequence: TGTGCCAGCAGTTACTACGGGGGGCCCTACGAGCAGTACTTC. This gives the protein CASSYYGGPYEQYF.

This sequence joins TRBV5-1 and TRBJ2-7; TRBD2 matches 9 bases. V lost 0 bases to trimming and J lost 2 bases; unmatched junction nucleotides: 3. This CDR3 contains 15 residues. CDR1 and CDR2 (germline): SGHRS, YFSETQ. CDR3 DNA: TGCGCCAGCAGCTTGGGAGTAGCGGGGGCCTACGAGCAGTACTTC. This codes for CASSLGVAGAYEQYF.

The rearrangement uses TRBV5-1 and TRBJ2-5, with D possibly matching TRBD1 (6 bases). The V and J ends lost 5 bases and 2 bases respectively, with 16 bases between them. Germline-derived CDR1 and CDR2 are SGHRS and YFSETQ. The CDR3 length is 15 residues. The DNA for the CDR3 is TGCGCCAGCAGTCAGACAGGACCAGCTCAAGAGACCCAGTACTTC. Its translation: CASSQTGPAQETQYF.

J is TRBJ1-1 and V is TRBV18, with a possible D match to TRBD1 (5 bases). The ends were cut back, 3 bases at V and 11 bases at J, with 10 bases in the middle. This CDR3 is 11 amino acids long. Germline lookup yields CDR1 KGHSH and CDR2 LQKENI. The CDR3 DNA reads as TGTGCCAGCTCACCGGGGGGGAAGGCTTTCTTT. It specifies CASSPGGKAFF.

The chain has TRBV27 and TRBJ2-3; a weak D match, TRBD2 (5 bases). The CDR3 runs to 13 residues. Germline loops: CDR1 MNHEY, CDR2 SMNVEV (reference sequence). With 4 bases removed from V and 6 bases from J, the gap between germline ends came to 11 bases. The CDR3 spells CASSSGPGDTQYF. CDR3 coding DNA: TGTGCCAGCAGTTCCGGGCCGGGGGATACGCAGTATTTT.

This clone was picked up one time. V gene TRBV5-4 combines with J gene TRBJ1-1; possibly TRBD1 for D (5 bases). The V end was cut by 2 bases, the J end by 4 bases, with 15 bases between. Germline CDR1 is SGHNT and CDR2 is YYREEE (reference sequence). The CDR3 runs 15 residues. CDR3 loop: CASSFGGTSTTEAFF. The CDR3 DNA reads as TGTGCCAGCAGCTTTGGAGGGACTTCGACCACTGAAGCTTTCTTT.

This sequence joins TRBV27 and TRBJ1-4; possibly TRBD1 for D (5 bases). Germline V gene data show CDR1 as MNHEY and CDR2 as SMNVEV (reference sequence). V lost 5 bases and J lost 0, with 10 bases in between. This CDR3 region has 15 residues. The CDR3 region has the DNA TGTGCCAGCAGTCCCCGACAGACAACTAATGAAAAACTGTTTTTT. This translates into CASSPRQTTNEKLFF.

This sequence joins TRBV6-5 and TRBJ1-3; D is unclear. Trimming shortened V by 8 bases and J by 2 bases, and 10 bases separated the two germline ends. This CDR3 has 13 residues. Germline CDR1 is MNHEY and CDR2 is SVGAGI. The CDR3 region is CASEEKAGNTIYF. DNA of the CDR3: TGTGCCAGCGAAGAAAAGGCTGGAAACACCATATATTTT.

The chain is built from TRBV30 and TRBJ1-4; no clear D. Trimming stripped 2 bases from V and 5 bases from J, with 9 bases between. CDR3 length equals 13 residues. CDR1 and CDR2 (germline): GTSNPN, SVGIG (reference sequence). CDR3 coding DNA: TGTGCCTGGAGTTCCCCCCCCAATGAAAAACTGTTTTTT. As protein: CAWSSPPNEKLFF.

The chain combines TRBV19 with TRBJ1-5, with 9 positions matching TRBD1. The trim removed 5 bases at V and 9 bases at J, leaving 8 bases unmatched. The CDR3 length is 14 residues. Germline V CDR1 and CDR2: LNHDA, SQIVND (reference sequence). CDR3 bases: TGTGCCAGTAGTGGGGACAGGGTCGTAACGCCCCAGCATTTT. Amino acids: CASSGDRVVTPQHF.

The gene calls are TRBV5-1 and TRBJ1-1, with TRBD1 identical over 12 bases. The CDR3 is 18 amino acids. CDR1 and CDR2 from the germline V gene are SGHRS and YFSETQ. The trim removed 5 bases at V and 4 bases at J, leaving 15 bases unmatched. The CDR3 loop is CASRTSPGTGGGGTEAFF. The CDR3 bases are TGCGCCAGCAGGACCTCACCCGGGACAGGGGGCGGGGGCACTGAAGCTTTCTTT.

The CDR3 region is CASSHRQGAPNTEAFF. The CDR3 DNA is TGTGCCAGCAGCCACCGACAGGGGGCGCCGAACACTGAAGCTTTCTTT. The V gene is TRBV7-9, the J gene TRBJ1-1; 10 nucleotides align to TRBD1. The junction had 7 bases not matched to a gene; V was cut back by 5 bases and J by 1 base. The CDR3 is 16 residues long. Per the germline V gene, CDR1 is SEHNR and CDR2 is FQNEAQ (reference sequence).

This clone has a single count. The chain links TRBV5-1 to TRBJ2-7; D might be TRBD1 (5 bases). The V gene's germline CDR1 is SGHRS and CDR2 YFSETQ. The CDR3 runs to 14 residues. Trimming removed 0 bases at V and 4 bases at J, with 11 bases between. For the CDR3, the DNA is TGCGCCAGCAGCTTGGCTGCGCAGGGATACGAGCAGTACTTC. Translation gives CASSLAAQGYEQYF.

The chain recombines TRBV6-5 with TRBJ1-1, with 7 bases that match TRBD1. The germline V gene encodes CDR1 MNHEY and CDR2 SVGAGI. The junction had 11 bases not matched to a gene; V was cut back by 5 bases and J by 11 bases. CDR3 length: 13 residues. Here the CDR3 reads CASSPRYFRGAFF. Here the CDR3 DNA reads TGTGCCAGCAGTCCCAGGTACTTCAGGGGGGCTTTCTTT.

The genes are TRBV27 and TRBJ2-5, with D tentatively TRBD1 or TRBD2 (5 bases each). CDR3 length: 18 amino acids. CDR1 and CDR2 (germline): MNHEY, SMNVEV (reference sequence). V was trimmed by 6 bases and J by 4 bases, leaving 27 bases between them. CDR3 in DNA: TGTGCCAGCAGGCCGGGGCACGGGGCGCGCCGTGTTGTAGAGACCCAGTACTTC. It specifies CASRPGHGARRVVETQYF.

The J gene is TRBJ2-6, the V gene TRBV28; D is unclear. This CDR3 has 13 residues. Trimming took off 6 bases at V and 2 bases at J, with 5 bases between the two ends. Germline-derived CDR1 and CDR2 are MDHEN and SYDVKM. CDR3 coding DNA: TGTGCCAGCAGGTCCCCTGGGGCCAACGTCCTGACTTTC. It encodes CASRSPGANVLTF.

The chain combines TRBV14 with TRBJ1-4, with D maybe TRBD1 (5 bases). V was shortened by 1 base and J by 4 bases, with 13 bases between the two germline ends. The CDR3 is made up of 16 amino acids. Germline CDR1 is SGHDN and CDR2 is FVKESK. CDR3 protein: CASSQVPGEYNEKLFF. The CDR3 bases are TGTGCCAGCAGCCAAGTTCCGGGGGAATATAATGAAAAACTGTTTTTT.

This chain joins TRBV19 and TRBJ2-3, with D perhaps matching TRBD1 (5 bases). This CDR3 has 15 residues. The germline V gene has CDR1 LNHDA and CDR2 SQIVND (reference sequence). V shed 4 bases and J shed 0 bases, with 11 bases lying between them. In nucleotides, the CDR3 is TGTGCCAGTAGTAATAGGGGAACTAGCACAGATACGCAGTATTTT. It encodes CASSNRGTSTDTQYF. Using reference TRBV19 and TRBJ2-3 for the parts outside the CDR3, the full variable domain is DGGITQSPKYLFRKEGQNVTLSCEQNLNHDAMYWYRQDPGQGLRLIYYSQIVNDFQKGDIAEGYSVSREKKESFPLTVTSAQKNPTAFYLCASSNRGTSTDTQYFGPGTRLTVL.

This chain links TRBV7-9 with TRBJ1-5; tentatively, D is TRBD1 (6 bases). The CDR3 covers 15 residues. CDR1 is SEHNR and CDR2 is FQNEAQ in the germline V gene (reference sequence). Trimming took off 3 bases at V and 1 base at J, with 10 bases between the two ends. CDR3: CASSLGAHSNQPQHF. CDR3 nucleotides: TGTGCCAGCAGCTTGGGGGCTCACAGCAATCAGCCCCAGCATTTT. The full variable domain, rest sourced from reference TRBV7-9 and TRBJ1-5, is DTGVSQNPRHKITKRGQNVTFRCDPISEHNRLYWYRQTLGQGPEFLTYFQNEAQLEKSRLLSDRFSAERPKGSFSTLEIQRTEQGDSAMYLCASSLGAHSNQPQHFGDGTRLSIL.

This rearrangement joins TRBV4-1 to TRBJ1-3; the match to TRBD1 covers 8 bases. CDR1 MGHRA and CDR2 YSYEKL come from the germline V gene. The junction had 10 bases not matched to a gene; V was cut back by 6 bases and J by 6 bases. The CDR3 spans 15 residues. CDR3 nucleotide sequence: TGCGCCAGCAGTTCTTACCAGGGGGCTCAAAACACCATATATTTT. This codes for CASSSYQGAQNTIYF.

The chain combines TRBV10-2 with TRBJ2-2; tentative D call: TRBD2 (5 bases). CDR1 and CDR2 (germline): WSHSY, SAAADI. Trimming shortened V by 3 bases and J by 3 bases, and 11 bases separated the two germline ends. CDR3 length: 15 residues. CDR3 protein: CASSDGSVYTGELFF. The DNA for the CDR3 is TGCGCCAGCAGTGACGGTAGCGTCTACACCGGGGAGCTGTTTTTT.

As to this clone: An end of the junction does not agree with germline; a read error may underlie this. The sample holds other DNA sequences that translate to the same CDR3. The genes are TRBV5-4 and TRBJ2-5; 9 nucleotides match TRBD1. This CDR3 has 16 residues. Germline V gives CDR1 SGHNT, CDR2 YYREEE (reference sequence). CDR3 sequence (DNA): TGTGCCAGTAGCTCGCCGGGACAGGGAATACGAGAGACCCAGTACTTC. Protein product: CASSSPGQGIRETQYF.

The chain joins TRBV28 to TRBJ2-7; 13 nucleotides agree with TRBD2. Germline CDR1 is MDHEN and CDR2 is SYDVKM. The CDR3 contains 18 residues. V lost 3 bases, J lost 0 bases, and 8 bases stayed unmatched. CDR3: CASSFGLAGAFFSYEQYF. The CDR3 bases are TGTGCCAGCAGTTTCGGACTAGCGGGAGCCTTTTTCTCCTACGAGCAGTACTTC.

This chain links TRBV2 with TRBJ2-7, with D uncertain. Trimming removed 6 bases at V and 0 bases at J, with 6 bases between. CDR1 and CDR2 from the germline V gene are SNHLY and FYNNEI. This CDR3 has 12 residues. The CDR3 DNA sequence: TGTGCCAGCAGGGACCGCTCCTACGAGCAGTACTTC. It translates to CASRDRSYEQYF.

The rearrangement uses TRBV6-4 and TRBJ2-1; a weak D match, TRBD1 (5 bases). The CDR3 runs to 13 residues. Per germline, CDR1 MRHNA and CDR2 SNTAGT. Trimming left V 3 bases short and J 9 bases short, with 12 bases between. CDR3 in amino acids: CASSDRPRGEQFF. CDR3 DNA: TGTGCCAGCAGTGATCGACCTAGGGGTGAGCAGTTCTTC.